This TCR beta chain was sequenced in a study of blood T cell repertoires in COVID-19 (TCRdb year 2020). Context from the whole study: Samples covering the acute and convalescent phases of COVID-19 were provided by collaborators in the United States, Italy and Spain. The samples were drawn from two sources: the first 160 participants of the ongoing ImmuneRACE study, and fewer than 1,500 subjects contributed by 6 global collaborators. The repertoires were released in a freely available public database meant as a resource for research on the immune response to SARS-CoV-2. Where available, HLA class I and class II types were obtained from metadata supplied by the sample provider rather than from assay-based typing. Deeply sampled blood TCRbeta repertoires from subjects exposed to, actively infected with, or recovered from COVID-19 were included in the dataset. Sample metadata almost always included a de-identified subject ID, COVID-19 status, age in years and sex. The material from the prospective study consisted of cDNA or gDNA derived from T cells, B-cell-depleted T cells, or PBMCs. The study at large found these results: The amount of clinical and demographic metadata varied by source and participant and was provided uncurated.

TCRbeta CDR3 regions were amplified from genomic DNA by means of the immunoSEQ Assay, a bias-controlled multiplex PCR. The authors' analysis ran thus. The number of nucleated cells in each sample was estimated from the amplification of reference gene primers within the assay. To quantify the absolute abundance of each unique TCRbeta CDR3 rearrangement, sequence reads were collapsed and filtered. For each sample, productive Simpson clonality was calculated as the square root of Simpson's diversity index across productive rearrangements. The table comes from immuneACCESS by way of TCRdb, which keeps in-frame sequences with V and J called. Part of the clones is missing from these tables; in studies checked, under half for an unresolved V gene and the rest for unknown reasons. The DNA was the basis for D and trimming; V, J and clone size are from that table. This sample lists some 200,000 clones; 85% to 95% were detected once. The ten largest clones represent roughly 0.76% of the sample.

In Seattle, one collaborating source enrolled patients while the infection was active and tracked those patients longitudinally over the course of disease. Collaborating institutions collected whole blood in K2EDTA tubes following their own protocols. For TCRbeta analysis, collaborators shipped samples in one of three forms: frozen whole blood, isolated PBMCs, or DNA extracted from either of those sample types. CDR3 length: 12 amino acids, cysteine to phenylalanine. Only the CDR3 DNA is retained, 36 bases long and in frame from the first base. Deletion took 5 bases off V and 4 bases off J, with a span of 9 bases between the germline ends. As concerns this clone: The antigen it binds to is not known. One base away there is no much larger clone; base qualities are not given.

Material for sequencing was peripheral blood. In this chain, TRBV5-3 is recombined with TRBJ1-1; tentative D gene TRBD1, with 5 bases matching. TRBV5-3 is designated an ORF whose function remains uncertain. The sequence came from a man aged 25-40 years with COVID-19, enrolled during active disease. CDR3 region: CARSWGGTEAFF. The nucleotides are TGTGCCAGAAGTTGGGGGGGCACTGAAGCTTTCTTT.